This TCR beta chain was identified during a study of blood T cells in healthy people across ages. Researchers collected about 9.7 milliliters of peripheral blood from every single donor. Comments on this clonotype: Antigen unknown.

Primed by a sample-barcoded 5' primer and a J-beta primer mix, a second PCR proceeded for about 7 to 12 cycles. TCRdb re-called the 5' RACE reads with MiXCR, one entry per CDR3 protein. Of about 900,000 distinct CDR3 sequences in the sample, around 62% were seen once. Study-wide results and limits: Estimates of total diversity, which came from one million sequenced T cells, were considered to be underestimates.

The source material was blood. The sequence derives from a man aged 25-45 years in good health.

The CDR3 sequence: CASSFTSREQYF. CDR3 nucleotide sequence: TGTGCCAGCAGCTTCACTTCGCGCGAGCAGTACTTC. The V call is TRBV7-2, the J call TRBJ2-5; no firm D call. The tail of the sequence fits TRBJ2-7 better, so the J call may be wrong. CDR3 length: 12 amino acids. Germline V gene lookup returns CDR1 SGHTA and CDR2 FQGNSA.